The clone carrying this T cell receptor (beta chain) was seen ten or more times. Its cognate antigen is unknown. The record originates from a study of T-cell reconstitution after alpha-beta-depleted transplantation in children. General study results and limits: Certain patients had high TCRbeta diversity at day 60, and it came from recipient T cells and thymic progenitors that survived. Two months or so post-transplant, alpha-beta T cells reportedly derived from several hundred expanded graft clones. At one year after transplant, newly produced T cells mostly accounted for T-cell counts and diversity.

Preparation of the TCRbeta library used unique molecular identifiers. TCRdb called the PCR reads again in MiXCR, with one record for every CDR3 protein. In the table there are 55,000 to 90,000 distinct CDR3 sequences, approximately 4.4% of which are singletons. The receptor was isolated from a boy under two years old who had a stem cell transplant for acute myeloid leukemia, so the T cells may come from the graft donor. This specimen was PBMCs, mostly from graft donor cells, taken 180 days after TCRalphabeta/CD19-depleted stem cell transplant.

In DNA form, the CDR3 reads TGTGCCAGCAGTGAGGGGGGCTCAAGCAATCAGCCCCAGCATTTT. Translating gives CASSEGGSSNQPQHF. The V gene is TRBV12-3 or TRBV12-4, the J gene TRBJ1-5, with D perhaps matching TRBD1 (6 bases). The CDR3 covers 15 residues. V was shortened by 5 bases and J by 1 base, with 12 bases between the two germline ends.